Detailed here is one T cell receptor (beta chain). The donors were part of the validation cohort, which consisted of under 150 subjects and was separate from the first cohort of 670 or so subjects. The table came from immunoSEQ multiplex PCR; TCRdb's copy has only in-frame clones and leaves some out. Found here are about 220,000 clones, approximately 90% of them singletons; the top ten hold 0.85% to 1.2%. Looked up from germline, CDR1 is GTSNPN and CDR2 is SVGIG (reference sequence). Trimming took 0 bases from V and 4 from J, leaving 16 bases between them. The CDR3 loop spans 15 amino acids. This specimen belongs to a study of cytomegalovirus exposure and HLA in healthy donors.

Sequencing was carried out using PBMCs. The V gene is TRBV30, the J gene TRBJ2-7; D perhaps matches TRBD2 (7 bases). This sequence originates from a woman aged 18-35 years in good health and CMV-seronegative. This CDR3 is CAWSVGRGPAYEQYF. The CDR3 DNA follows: TGTGCCTGGAGTGTAGGGCGGGGGCCAGCGTACGAGCAGTACTTC.